The entry that follows covers one TCR beta chain sequence. Its antigen is not known. The data are from a study of beta chain features in type 1 diabetes. Study-level background: Across the samples, approximately 110,000,000 sorted cells were examined in total. Study-level results: TCRB CDR3 length was moderately but significantly reduced in all four CD4+ subsets of Type 1 diabetes patients. VDJ junctions in type 1 diabetes patients carried more deletions and fewer insertions.

Since all of the isolated RNA was reverse transcribed, expressed TCRB transcripts were what got sequenced. About 3.57 million reads were obtained on average from naive, central memory and regulatory T cell samples. The assay was immunoSEQ multiplex PCR, and TCRdb's table has in-frame clones only and misses some. The table records hundreds of thousands of clones, about an eighth of them present only once. The TCR sequence derives from a woman aged 18-35 years in good health. The sequencing input was naive CD4+ T cells from blood.

This CDR3 is CASSHTSGSRDTQYF. CDR3 coding DNA: TGTGCCAGCTCACACACTAGCGGGAGCCGGGATACGCAGTATTTT. The chain is built from TRBV18 and TRBJ2-3, with TRBD2 identical over 11 bases. The trim removed 4 bases at V and 6 bases at J, leaving 6 bases unmatched. The germline V gene encodes CDR1 KGHSH and CDR2 LQKENI. The CDR3 length is 15 residues.